Listed here are 24 T cell receptor beta chains from one sample, sequenced in a study of cytomegalovirus exposure and HLA in healthy donors. 60 Vbeta and 13 Jbeta primers were used in PCR. Data came from immunoSEQ multiplex PCR; TCRdb stores just in-frame clones and leaves some out. Among 90,000 to 110,000 clones, about 78% were seen once, and the ten largest hold roughly 1.3%. Material for sequencing was PBMCs. All receptors derive from a man aged 30 to 45 in good health and CMV-seronegative.

This clone was counted a single time. V gene TRBV11-2 combines with J gene TRBJ2-1; 10 bases match TRBD2. The CDR3 has 15 amino acids. The J segment lost 5 bases and the V segment lost 3 bases, leaving 4 bases of the junction unmatched. Germline values: CDR1 SGHAT, CDR2 FQNNGV. CDR3 residues: CASSFLAGENNEQFF. In nucleotides, the CDR3 is TGTGCCAGCAGCTTCCTAGCGGGGGAGAACAATGAGCAGTTCTTC.

The chain couples TRBV5-1 to TRBJ1-4; 7 nucleotides line up with TRBD1. Germline V gene lookup returns CDR1 SGHRS and CDR2 YFSETQ. Germline trimming cut 0 bases from V and 2 bases from J; bases unmatched to any gene: 7. The CDR3 length is 17 residues. CDR3 region: CASSLGRQGRTNEKLFF. CDR3 bases: TGCGCCAGCAGCTTGGGGAGACAGGGAAGGACTAATGAAAAACTGTTTTTT.

The chain combines TRBV2 with TRBJ1-2; TRBD1 agrees at 10 bases. The CDR3 is 14 amino acids. With V trimmed by 11 bases and J by 7 bases, 13 bases remained unmatched. Germline-derived CDR1 and CDR2 are SNHLY and FYNNEI. In DNA, the CDR3 is TGTGCCGGGAGGCCGGGACAGGGGTATGGTGGCTACACCTTC. Translating gives CAGRPGQGYGGYTF. The whole variable domain, filled in from reference TRBV2 and TRBJ1-2, reads EPEVTQTPSHQVTQMGQEVILRCVPISNHLYFYWYRQILGQKVEFLVSFYNNEISEKSEIFDDQFSVERPDGSNFTLKIRSTKLEDSAMYFCAGRPGQGYGGYTFGSGTRLTVV.

The chain uses TRBV9 and TRBJ2-1; D perhaps matches TRBD1 (5 bases). Per the germline V gene, CDR1 is SGDLS and CDR2 is YYNGEE. The CDR3 is 13 residues long. The V and J ends lost 3 bases and 8 bases respectively, with 12 bases between them. CDR3 in DNA: TGTGCCAGCAGCGACGACAGTATGGATGAGCAGTTCTTC. Amino acid sequence: CASSDDSMDEQFF.

The rearrangement uses TRBV9 and TRBJ2-7; 7 bases line up with TRBD2. Trimming took 0 bases from V and 5 from J; bases not matched to a gene: 14. From germline, CDR1 is SGDLS and CDR2 YYNGEE. This CDR3 has 17 amino acids. CDR3 sequence (DNA): TGTGCCAGCAGCGTAGCTGGCGGGGGTTCCATCCTAGACGAGCAGTACTTC. It specifies CASSVAGGGSILDEQYF.

The sample holds a few counts of this clone. The gene calls are TRBV27 and TRBJ2-3, with TRBD2 as a possible D gene (6 bases). Deletions cut 6 bases from V and 0 bases from J, with 10 bases between. The length of the CDR3 is 14 residues. CDR1 MNHEY and CDR2 SMNVEV come from the germline V gene (reference sequence). This CDR3 reads CASSRESSTDTQYF. The DNA of the CDR3 is TGTGCCAGCAGCCGGGAGTCTAGCACAGATACGCAGTATTTT.

The V and J genes are TRBV9 and TRBJ1-1, with 7 bases lining up with TRBD1. The CDR3 is 14 amino acids. Germline loops: CDR1 SGDLS, CDR2 YYNGEE. Trimming at V came to 2 bases and at J to 3 bases, leaving 4 bases not matched to a gene. CDR3 residues: CASSVEGADTEAFF. DNA of the CDR3: TGTGCCAGCAGCGTCGAGGGGGCGGACACTGAAGCTTTCTTT. Full variable domain (outside the CDR3, taken from reference TRBV9 and TRBJ1-1): DSGVTQTPKHLITATGQRVTLRCSPRSGDLSVYWYQQSLDQGLQFLIQYYNGEERAKGNILERFSAQQFPDLHSELNLSSLELGDSALYFCASSVEGADTEAFFGQGTRLTVV.

The J gene is TRBJ2-1, the V gene TRBV7-9; TRBD2 agrees at 8 bases. Germline assignment: CDR1 SEHNR and CDR2 FQNEAQ (reference sequence). The CDR3 has 17 residues. Germline trimming cut 3 bases from V and 7 bases from J; bases unmatched to any gene: 14. CDR3 sequence reads: CASSLGIFGGARNEQFF. CDR3 sequence (DNA): TGTGCCAGCAGCTTGGGCATTTTCGGGGGGGCCAGGAATGAGCAGTTCTTC.

The chain couples TRBV19 to TRBJ2-2; D is possibly TRBD1 (6 bases). V lost 0 bases, J lost 5 bases, and 10 bases lay in between. Germline V CDR1 and CDR2: LNHDA, SQIVND (reference sequence). This CDR3 is 15 amino acids long. The CDR3 DNA sequence: TGTGCCAGTAGTATAGAGGGGGCAAAAACCGGGGAGCTGTTTTTT. Translated, it gives CASSIEGAKTGELFF.

The V gene is TRBV14, the J gene TRBJ1-2; D ambiguous. The CDR3 sequence is 14 residues long. Trimming stripped 4 bases from V and 4 bases from J, with 13 bases between. Germline V CDR1 and CDR2: SGHDN, FVKESK. Here the CDR3 DNA reads TGTGCCAGCAGCCCCGGGTCCACGGTCTATGGCTACACCTTC. As protein: CASSPGSTVYGYTF.

V usage is TRBV11-2 and J usage is TRBJ2-5; unclear D gene. Trimming pared 1 base from V and 5 bases from J, leaving 8 bases between. This CDR3 is 13 amino acids long. CDR1 and CDR2 from the germline V gene are SGHAT and FQNNGV. As DNA, the CDR3 is TGTGCCAGCAGCTTAGGACTGACGGAGACCCAGTACTTC. Its translation is CASSLGLTETQYF.

This chain links TRBV18 with TRBJ1-5, with 10 bases identical to TRBD1. Germline lookup yields CDR1 KGHSH and CDR2 LQKENI. This CDR3 has 15 amino acids. V lost 3 bases, J lost 6 bases, and 5 bases stayed unmatched. The CDR3 sequence is CASSPTDRGSQPQHF. The CDR3 nucleotides read TGTGCCAGCTCACCGACGGACAGGGGGTCTCAGCCCCAGCATTTT.

As DNA, the CDR3 is TGTGCCAGCAGTGAAGAAGACAGGGTATTTAACTATGGCTACACCTTC. Protein sequence: CASSEEDRVFNYGYTF. This sequence joins TRBV6-1 and TRBJ1-2; 7 nucleotides line up with TRBD1. V was clipped by 1 base and J by 1 base; unmatched bases: 6. Germline V lookup: CDR1 MNHNS, CDR2 SASEGT. The CDR3 totals 16 residues.

This CDR3 is CSARSGNTIYF. In nucleotides, the CDR3 is TGCAGTGCTCGCTCTGGAAACACCATATATTTT. The chain has TRBV20-1 and TRBJ1-3; D call uncertain. The CDR3 runs to 11 residues. Germline CDR1 is DFQATT and CDR2 is SNEGSKA (reference sequence). Trimming took off 5 bases at V and 0 bases at J, with 2 bases between the two ends.

The chain couples TRBV19 to TRBJ2-2; TRBD1 might be the D (6 bases). The CDR3 spans 15 residues. In germline, CDR1 is LNHDA, CDR2 SQIVND (reference sequence). Deletions cut 8 bases from V and 3 bases from J, with 16 bases between. CDR3 DNA: TGTGCCAGTGCCATGCAGGGGAGAGACACCGGGGAGCTGTTTTTT. Residues: CASAMQGRDTGELFF. Full variable domain (missing parts from reference TRBV19 and TRBJ2-2): DGGITQSPKYLFRKEGQNVTLSCEQNLNHDAMYWYRQDPGQGLRLIYYSQIVNDFQKGDIAEGYSVSREKKESFPLTVTSAQKNPTAFYLCASAMQGRDTGELFFGEGSRLTVL.

CDR3 region: CASSFRRDTAYEQYF. The CDR3 DNA follows: TGTGCCAGCAGCTTTAGACGAGACACCGCCTACGAGCAGTACTTC. The V and J genes are TRBV7-8 and TRBJ2-7; no clear D. Trimming left V 3 bases short and J 2 bases short, with 14 bases between. CDR3 length: 15 residues. Germline lookup yields CDR1 SGHVS and CDR2 FQNEAQ.

This chain connects TRBV5-1 to TRBJ1-1; TRBD1 matches 8 bases. The CDR3 totals 14 residues. CDR1 is SGHRS, CDR2 YFSETQ, per germline. With V trimmed by 1 base and J by 5 bases, 4 bases remained unmatched. The CDR3 nucleotides read TGCGCCAGCAGCTTGACAGGGGGGGGGACTGAAGCTTTCTTT. Translation: CASSLTGGGTEAFF.

V gene TRBV6-1 combines with J gene TRBJ2-2; no clear D gene. The CDR3 sequence is 12 residues long. The germline V gene encodes CDR1 MNHNS and CDR2 SASEGT. The V end was cut by 1 base, the J end by 9 bases, with 6 bases between. DNA of the CDR3: TGTGCCAGCAGTGAAGGGGCTTGGGAGCTGTTTTTT. Amino acid sequence: CASSEGAWELFF.

The V call is TRBV9, the J call TRBJ2-1; 10 bases line up with TRBD2. There are 15 residues in the CDR3. Germline V gene data show CDR1 as SGDLS and CDR2 as YYNGEE. V was pared by 4 bases and J by 5 bases, with 6 bases of the junction left unmatched. CDR3 nucleotide sequence: TGTGCCAGCAGCTTTACTAGCGGGATGAACAATGAGCAGTTCTTC. Translation gives CASSFTSGMNNEQFF.

This chain connects TRBV5-4 to TRBJ1-3; 7 positions match TRBD1. The CDR3 covers 15 residues. Germline values: CDR1 SGHNT, CDR2 YYREEE (reference sequence). V gave up 4 bases and J gave up 1 base; unmatched junction bases: 5. The CDR3 here is CASSPDRASGNTIYF. The CDR3 coding sequence is TGTGCCAGCAGCCCCGACAGGGCGTCTGGAAACACCATATATTTT.

The gene calls are TRBV19 and TRBJ2-7; perhaps TRBD1 as D (5 bases). The CDR3 has 16 residues. Germline V gene sequence: CDR1 LNHDA, CDR2 SQIVND (reference sequence). V lost 4 bases to trimming and J lost 4 bases, with 20 bases between them. The CDR3 DNA follows: TGTGCCAGTAGTAGAGGAAACAGGTTATCAGGGTACGAGCAGTACTTC. Amino acids: CASSRGNRLSGYEQYF.

This clone was found a few times. The chain combines TRBV10-2 with TRBJ2-3; possible D gene TRBD2, 6 bases. The CDR3 consists of 14 residues. V dropped 6 bases and J dropped 1 base, with 11 bases sitting between them. The germline CDR1 and CDR2 sequences are WSHSY and SAAADI. CDR3 loop: CASSSGVRTDTQYF. CDR3 coding DNA: TGCGCCAGCAGCTCGGGGGTCCGCACAGATACGCAGTATTTT.

This clone was seen a few times. The chain employs TRBV10-1 and TRBJ2-2, with 8 bases fitting TRBD1. CDR3 length: 15 amino acids. Trimming at V came to 7 bases and at J to 4 bases, leaving 8 bases not matched to a gene. The germline gives CDR1 WNHNN, CDR2 SYGVQD (reference sequence). DNA for the CDR3: TGCGCCAGCATGGGGGGACAGGCCGGCACCGGGGAGCTGTTTTTT. Translation gives CASMGGQAGTGELFF.

This sequence joins TRBV4-3 and TRBJ2-7, with 7 bases lining up with TRBD1. The CDR3 is 16 residues long. V trimming: 1 base; J trimming: 5 bases; junction bases outside the gene matches: 11. CDR1 LGHNA and CDR2 YSLEER come from the germline V gene. CDR3 sequence: CASSQAVETGVHEQYF. The CDR3 bases are TGCGCCAGCAGCCAAGCGGTGGAAACAGGGGTCCACGAGCAGTACTTC.